This T cell receptor beta chain was observed in a study of regulatory T cells in long-lasting Graves disease. This clonotype was counted only a few times. Its cognate antigen is unknown. Germline CDR1 and CDR2: GTSNPN and SVGIG (reference sequence). This CDR3 spans 13 amino acids. The V end lost 2 bases, the J end lost 3 bases, and 11 bases lay between the germline ends. Study-wide results and caveats: The persistent group shared 3,000 or so public clonotypes, more than the approximately 890 shared by new patients. Sample size was small, which may have lowered accuracy.

Time point here: persistent/refractory GD, antithyroid drugs over 5 years with positive TRAb. The TCR library was made from RNA extracted from PBMCs. The EDTA tubes were filled with 7.5 to 9 milliliters of drawn peripheral blood. CDR3 regions were amplified by Arm-PCR using iRepertoire HTBI primers to build TCR beta libraries. TCRdb reprocessed the multiplex PCR reads via MiXCR and lists one record per CDR3 protein. The sample has some 370,000 distinct CDR3 sequences, less than 25% seen once. The specimen was peripheral blood mononuclear cells (PBMCs), collected when the disease was refractory, from a patient treated with antithyroid drugs. The chain uses TRBV30 and TRBJ2-7; tentatively, D is TRBD1 (6 bases). The receptor comes from a female donor with Graves disease. The CDR3 loop is CAWSLRDNYEQYF. For the CDR3, the DNA is TGTGCCTGGAGTCTACGGGACAACTACGAGCAGTACTTC.